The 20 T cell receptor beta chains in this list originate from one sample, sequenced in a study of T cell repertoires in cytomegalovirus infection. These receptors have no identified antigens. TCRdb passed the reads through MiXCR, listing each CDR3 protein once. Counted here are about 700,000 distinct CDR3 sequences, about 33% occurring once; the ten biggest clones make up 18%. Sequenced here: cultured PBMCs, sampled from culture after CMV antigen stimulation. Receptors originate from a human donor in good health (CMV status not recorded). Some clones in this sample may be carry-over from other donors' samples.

The CDR3 region has the DNA TGTGCCAGCAGCTACCGACCCCATGGGGGTGGCTACACCTTC. It translates to CASSYRPHGGGYTF. This chain uses TRBV5-6 with TRBJ1-2; TRBD1 might be the D (5 bases). Trimming removed 3 bases at V and 7 bases at J, with 16 bases between. The CDR3 length is 14 residues. The V gene's germline CDR1 is SGHDT and CDR2 YYEEEE.

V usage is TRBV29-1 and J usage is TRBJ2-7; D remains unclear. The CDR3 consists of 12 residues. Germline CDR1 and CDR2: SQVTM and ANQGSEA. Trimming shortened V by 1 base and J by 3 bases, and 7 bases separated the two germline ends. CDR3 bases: TGCAGCGTTGAAGGGCGAAGCTACGAGCAGTACTTC. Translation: CSVEGRSYEQYF.

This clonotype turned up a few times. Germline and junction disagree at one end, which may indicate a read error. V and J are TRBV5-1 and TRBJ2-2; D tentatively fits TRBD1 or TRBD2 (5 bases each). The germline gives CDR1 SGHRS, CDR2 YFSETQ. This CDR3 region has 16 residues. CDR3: CASSTLGVPATGKLFF. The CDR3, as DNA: TGCGCCAGCAGCACTTTGGGGGTACCCGCGACCGGGAAGCTGTTTTTT.

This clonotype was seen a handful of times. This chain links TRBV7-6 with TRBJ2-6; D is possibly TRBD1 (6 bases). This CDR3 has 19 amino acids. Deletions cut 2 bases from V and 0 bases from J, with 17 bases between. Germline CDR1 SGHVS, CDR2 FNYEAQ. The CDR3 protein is CASSLLRETGISGANVLTF. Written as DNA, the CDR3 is TGTGCCAGCAGCTTATTGAGGGAAACAGGGATCTCTGGGGCCAACGTCCTGACTTTC.

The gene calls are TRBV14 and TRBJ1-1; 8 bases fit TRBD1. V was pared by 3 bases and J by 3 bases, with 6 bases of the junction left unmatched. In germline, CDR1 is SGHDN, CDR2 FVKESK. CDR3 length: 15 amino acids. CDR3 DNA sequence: TGTGCCAGCAGCCAGCTTGACAGGGGCGACACTGAAGCTTTCTTT. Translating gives CASSQLDRGDTEAFF.

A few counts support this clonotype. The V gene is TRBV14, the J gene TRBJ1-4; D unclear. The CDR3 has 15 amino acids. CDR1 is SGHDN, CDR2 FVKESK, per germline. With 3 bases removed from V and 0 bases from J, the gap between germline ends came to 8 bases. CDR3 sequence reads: CASSQRRTTNEKLFF. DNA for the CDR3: TGTGCCAGCAGCCAGCGACGGACAACTAATGAAAAACTGTTTTTT.

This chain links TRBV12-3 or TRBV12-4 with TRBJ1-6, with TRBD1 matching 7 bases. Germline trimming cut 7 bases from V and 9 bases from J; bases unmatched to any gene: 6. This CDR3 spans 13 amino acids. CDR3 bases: TGTGCCAGCACCAGACAGGGAAGTTCACCCCTCCACTTT. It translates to CASTRQGSSPLHF.

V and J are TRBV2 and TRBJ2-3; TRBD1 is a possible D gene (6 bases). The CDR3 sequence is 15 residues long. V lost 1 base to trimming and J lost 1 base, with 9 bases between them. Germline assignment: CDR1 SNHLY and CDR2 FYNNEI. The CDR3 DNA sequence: TGTGCCAGCAGTGAAGACAGGGCCCGCACAGATACGCAGTATTTT. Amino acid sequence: CASSEDRARTDTQYF.

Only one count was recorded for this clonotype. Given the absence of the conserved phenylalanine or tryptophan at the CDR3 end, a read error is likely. The chain's CDR3 is CASSLRPYGYTL. CDR3 bases: TGTGCCAGCAGTTTACGTCCGTATGGCTACACCCTC. The chain uses TRBV12-3 or TRBV12-4 and TRBJ1-2; D is undetermined. Trimming stripped 2 bases from V and 5 bases from J, with 6 bases between. The CDR3 runs 12 residues.

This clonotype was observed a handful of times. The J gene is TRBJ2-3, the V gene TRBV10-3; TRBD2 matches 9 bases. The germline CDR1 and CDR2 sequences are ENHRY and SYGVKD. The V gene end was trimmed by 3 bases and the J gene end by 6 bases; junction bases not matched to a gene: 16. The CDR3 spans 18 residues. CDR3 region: CAISDPYRSREGLDTQYF. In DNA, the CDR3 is TGTGCCATCAGTGACCCTTATAGGTCGCGGGAGGGCCTGGATACGCAGTATTTT.

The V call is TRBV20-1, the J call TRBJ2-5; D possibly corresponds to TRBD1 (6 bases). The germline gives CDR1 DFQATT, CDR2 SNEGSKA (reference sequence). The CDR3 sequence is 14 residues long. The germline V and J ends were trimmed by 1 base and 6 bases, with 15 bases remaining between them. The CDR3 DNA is TGCAGTGCTAGAGGGGCAGGGGTCAGGAAGACCCAGTACTTC. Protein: CSARGAGVRKTQYF.

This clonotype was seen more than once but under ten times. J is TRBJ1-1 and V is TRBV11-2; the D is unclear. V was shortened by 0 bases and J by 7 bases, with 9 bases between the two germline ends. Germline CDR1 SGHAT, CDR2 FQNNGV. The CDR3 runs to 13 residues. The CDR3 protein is CASSLETGIEAFF. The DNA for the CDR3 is TGTGCCAGCAGCTTAGAGACGGGTATTGAAGCTTTCTTT.

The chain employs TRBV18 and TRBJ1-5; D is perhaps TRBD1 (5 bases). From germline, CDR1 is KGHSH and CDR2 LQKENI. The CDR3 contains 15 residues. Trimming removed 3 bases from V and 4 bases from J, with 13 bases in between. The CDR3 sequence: CASSPTWGPNQPQHF. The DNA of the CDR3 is TGTGCCAGCTCACCGACATGGGGCCCTAATCAGCCCCAGCATTTT.

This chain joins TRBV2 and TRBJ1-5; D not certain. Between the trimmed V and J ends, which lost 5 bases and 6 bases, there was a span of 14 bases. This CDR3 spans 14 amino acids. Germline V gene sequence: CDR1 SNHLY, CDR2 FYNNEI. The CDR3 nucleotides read TGTGCCAGCAGTTCTGACATGATAGGTCAGCCCCAGCATTTT. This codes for CASSSDMIGQPQHF.

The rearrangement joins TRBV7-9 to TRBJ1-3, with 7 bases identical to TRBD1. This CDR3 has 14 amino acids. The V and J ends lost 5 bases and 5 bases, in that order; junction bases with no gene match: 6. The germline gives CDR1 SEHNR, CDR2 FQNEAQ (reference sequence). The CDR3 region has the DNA TGTGCCAGCAGCCACCAGGACAGGAGAAACACCATATATTTT. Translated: CASSHQDRRNTIYF.

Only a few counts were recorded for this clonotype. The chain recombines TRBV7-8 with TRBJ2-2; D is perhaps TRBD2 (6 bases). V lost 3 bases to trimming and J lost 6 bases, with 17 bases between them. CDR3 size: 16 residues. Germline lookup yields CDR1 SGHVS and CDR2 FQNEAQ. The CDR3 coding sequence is TGTGCCAGCAGCTTTATTGGAGGGAACAAGGCCGGGGAGCTGTTTTTT. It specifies CASSFIGGNKAGELFF.

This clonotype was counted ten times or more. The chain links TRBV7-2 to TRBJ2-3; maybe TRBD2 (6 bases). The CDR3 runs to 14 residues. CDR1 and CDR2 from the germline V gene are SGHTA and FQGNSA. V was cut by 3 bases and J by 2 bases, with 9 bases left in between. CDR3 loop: CASSFSGPTDTQYF. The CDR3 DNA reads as TGTGCCAGCAGCTTTAGCGGTCCCACAGATACGCAGTATTTT. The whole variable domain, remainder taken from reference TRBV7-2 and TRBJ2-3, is GAGVSQSPSNKVTEKGKDVELRCDPISGHTALYWYRQSLGQGLEFLIYFQGNSAPDKSGLPSDRFSAERTGGSVSTLTIQRTQQEDSAVYLCASSFSGPTDTQYFGPGTRLTVL.

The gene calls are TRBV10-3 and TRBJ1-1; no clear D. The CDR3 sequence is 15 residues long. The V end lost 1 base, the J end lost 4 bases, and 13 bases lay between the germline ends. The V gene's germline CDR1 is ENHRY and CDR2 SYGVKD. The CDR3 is CAISEYAVSRTEAFF. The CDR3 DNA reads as TGTGCCATCAGTGAGTATGCGGTGTCGCGCACTGAAGCTTTCTTT.

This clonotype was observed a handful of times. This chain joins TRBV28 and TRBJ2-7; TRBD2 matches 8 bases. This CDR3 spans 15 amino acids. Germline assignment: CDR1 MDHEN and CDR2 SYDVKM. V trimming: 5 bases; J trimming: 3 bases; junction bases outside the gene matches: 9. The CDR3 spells CASSPYGAGDYEQYF. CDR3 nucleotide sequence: TGTGCCAGCAGTCCCTATGGAGCGGGAGACTACGAGCAGTACTTC.

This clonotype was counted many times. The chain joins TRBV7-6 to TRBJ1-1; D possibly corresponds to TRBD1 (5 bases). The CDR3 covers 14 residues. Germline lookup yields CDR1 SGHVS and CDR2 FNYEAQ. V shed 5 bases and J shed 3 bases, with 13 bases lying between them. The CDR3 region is CASSPDGGYTEAFF. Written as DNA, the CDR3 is TGTGCCAGCAGCCCAGATGGGGGTTACACTGAAGCTTTCTTT.